This entry describes one TCR beta chain. The antigen it binds to is not known. Nothing much larger sits one base from this clone, and base qualities are not available. This entry belongs to a study of multiple sclerosis patients with progressive multifocal leukoencephalopathy (dated by TCRdb to about 2019). Broadly, across the study: Peripheral T and B cells were examined in MS patients who developed PML (4 under natalizumab, 1 after alemtuzumab) and in treated patients who did not develop PML. The goal of the study was to detect any JC virus-specific or public T-cell expansions that arose at the time of PML onset. From before therapy, through 6 and 12 months, up to PML onset, two natalizumab-treated patients who later developed PML were tracked longitudinally.

Amplification of TRB CDR3 regions from genomic DNA was performed at survey-level depth using the immunoSEQ two-step multiplex PCR. Each PCR was spiked with synthetic inline TR CDR3 controls spanning all V-J pairings to estimate template counts and remove amplification bias. Reads were processed so that amplification and sequencing bias were reduced, and quantification was performed against synthetic TR CDR3 analogs. Regarding the original processing steps: In ImmunoSEQ Analyzer, raw data were processed so that out-of-frame sequences and CDR3s with stop codons were removed, with gene names following IMGT nomenclature. Normalized Shannon entropy, defined as 1 minus Pielou's evenness, served as the summary measure of repertoire diversity. TRB sequences were treated as identical only when sharing V gene, J gene and CDR3. Public PML clonotypes were CDR3s shared by two or more PML-onset samples but absent earlier, in controls, and in public databases. CDR3 amino acid composition by position was analyzed with Skylign using the observed count method. TCRdb holds this immuneACCESS table with in-frame rearrangements only. Some clones are missing; in checked studies, unresolved V genes explain under half, and the rest has no known cause. Clonal size and the V and J genes are those of that table, whereas D and trimming came from the DNA. The sample includes 24,000 or so clones, with approximately 90% observed a single time. The ten top clones hold about 2% of the sample.

The germline V gene gives CDR1 as SGHRS and CDR2 as YFSETQ. V is pruned by 3 bases and J by 5 bases, leaving 10 bases of the junction without a gene match. The CDR3 starts with the cysteine, ends with the phenylalanine, and has 16 residues. This entry keeps only the CDR3 DNA: 48 bases, framed from base 1. The time point label, as the study defines it: about 13 months of natalizumab therapy. The sample's treatment or condition, from its label and the paper: on natalizumab therapy at sampling. About five natalizumab-treated MS patients who did not develop PML were used as controls and were sampled longitudinally. Interferon beta had previously been received by all listed patients, and all PML patients were female. T1 and T2 blood samples were collected at 6 and 12 months of natalizumab therapy, respectively. Ficoll-Hypaque density gradient centrifugation was used to isolate peripheral blood mononuclear cells.

General findings and caveats noted by the study authors: In most PML patients, lower normalized Shannon entropy suggested less diverse TRB repertoires, while the natalizumab-treated controls had values close to 1. Because the cohort was small and descriptive, it remained unclear whether the findings reflect JC virus infection or general immunocompromise. No common TRBV or TRBJ gene usage or preferential TRBV-TRBJ pairings were detected when PML developed. Although TRB clones above 0.5% frequency turned up only in PML patients, the clones expanded at PML onset were already present before and during natalizumab therapy. Only peripheral blood was analyzed, although cerebrospinal fluid or brain lymphocytes might be more informative for natalizumab-associated PML.

This sequence originates from a man aged 30-40 years with multiple sclerosis. The sequences come from PBMCs, collected from a patient treated with natalizumab. Here the chain combines TRBV5-1 and TRBJ2-3; 9 central nucleotides agree with TRBD2. CDR3 region: CASSYTLAGVIDTQYF. In nucleotides, the sequence is TGCGCCAGCAGCTACACTTTAGCGGGAGTAATAGATACGCAGTATTTT.